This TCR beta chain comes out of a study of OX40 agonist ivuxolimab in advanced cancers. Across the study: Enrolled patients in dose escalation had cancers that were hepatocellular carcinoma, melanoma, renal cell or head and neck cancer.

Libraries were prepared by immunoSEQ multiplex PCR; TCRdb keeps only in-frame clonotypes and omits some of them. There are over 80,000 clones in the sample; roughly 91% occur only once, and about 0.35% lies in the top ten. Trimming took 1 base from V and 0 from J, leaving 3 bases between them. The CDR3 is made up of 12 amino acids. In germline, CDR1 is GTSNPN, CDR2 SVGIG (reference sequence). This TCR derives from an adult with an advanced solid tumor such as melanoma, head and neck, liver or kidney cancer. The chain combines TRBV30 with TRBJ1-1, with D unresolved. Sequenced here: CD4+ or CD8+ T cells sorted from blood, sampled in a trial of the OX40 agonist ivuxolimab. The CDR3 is CAWSDLNTEAFF. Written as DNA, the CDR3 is TGTGCCTGGAGTGACCTGAACACTGAAGCTTTCTTT.